This TCR beta chain was obtained from a study of shared clonotypes between healthy human individuals. Study-level points and caveats: About 5% was the fraction of naive CD4 clonotypes found shared across a handful of donors.

Deep was the level at which the assay was run. In the authors' methods: Without quality scores, immunoSEQ junctional reads could not be filtered like full-length reads. Assay used: immunoSEQ multiplex PCR; TCRdb lists only in-frame clones, some missing. V and J calls plus clone size are reproduced from that table; the DNA served to infer D and trimming. In the table there are approximately 1,500,000 clones, 95% to 99% of which are singletons. Regarding this clone: No antigen is known for it.

CD4+ cells were split into CD45RA+ naive and CD45RA-negative memory subsets. The V and J ends lost 8 bases and 3 bases respectively, with 7 bases between them. The CDR3 extends over 11 amino acids. Germline V gene lookup returns CDR1 SGHVS and CDR2 FQNEAQ. The receptor comes from a man under 40 in good health. The sequenced material came from naive CD4+ T cells sorted from blood. Noted subset: CD45RA+ positively selected. The genes are TRBV7-8 and TRBJ2-5; D unresolved. The CDR3 coding sequence is TGTGCCAGCTCTGGAAAAGAGACCCAGTACTTC. Translated, it gives CASSGKETQYF. The full variable domain, in which reference TRBV7-8 and TRBJ2-5 provide the parts outside the CDR3, is GAGVSQSPRYKVAKRGQDVALRCDPISGHVSLFWYQQALGQGPEFLTYFQNEAQLDKSGLPSDRFFAERPEGSVSTLKIQRTQQEDSAVYLCASSGKETQYFGPGTRLLVL.